This T cell receptor beta chain was identified during a study of cytotoxic CD8 clonotypes in ibrutinib-treated CLL. Whole-study context: 24 partial and 2 complete responses; at median about 70 months, about 14 remitted, about twelve progressed. Across samples, productive templates numbered roughly 230,000 and productive rearrangements reached 75,000 to 100,000 on average.

Sequenced by immunoSEQ multiplex PCR; TCRdb stores in-frame clones only, minus some. The table includes over 30,000 clones, 65% to 70% detected once. The study's findings and limits: Sampling time points were not equivalent between sustained-remission and progressing patients.

Genomic DNA in an amount of roughly 2 micrograms was extracted from cryopreserved PBMCs and used for the preparation of TCR beta libraries. Notes on this clone: The antigen is unknown.

CDR1 and CDR2 (germline): SQVTM, ANQGSEA. This CDR3 is 15 amino acids long. V was shortened by 2 bases and J by 3 bases, with 13 bases between the two germline ends. The J gene is TRBJ2-2, the V gene TRBV29-1, with D unclear. Sequenced here: PBMCs, sampled at disease progression, from a patient treated with ibrutinib. This sequence was found in a human donor with chronic lymphocytic leukemia. CDR3 bases: TGCAGCGTTGAAATCTCCGCTGGAGACACCGGGGAGCTGTTTTTT. Protein: CSVEISAGDTGELFF.